This record looks at one TCR beta chain sequence and its context. Its target is unknown. TCRdb's table, derived via immunoSEQ multiplex PCR, lists solely in-frame clones and lacks some. The table lists some 22,000 clones, roughly 97% of them singletons, with roughly 0.15% in the top ten. This sample was taken from a study of monozygotic twins with cystic fibrosis. Study-level information: Libraries were built from around 3 micrograms of fragmented DNA using roughly 15 PCR cycles.

With 2 bases removed from V and 2 bases from J, the gap between germline ends came to 11 bases. The CDR3 has 15 residues. Germline V gives CDR1 SGHRS, CDR2 YFSETQ. Findings and limits, study-wide: Unrelated CF individuals shared fewer identical clonotypes than monozygotic CF twins.

Sequences were obtained from blood. This receptor was obtained from a girl aged 10-17 years with cystic fibrosis. This chain joins TRBV5-1 and TRBJ1-3; possibly TRBD1 for D (5 bases). CDR3 region: CASSLGDTAGNTIYF. CDR3 DNA: TGCGCCAGCAGCTTAGGGGATACGGCTGGAAACACCATATATTTT.